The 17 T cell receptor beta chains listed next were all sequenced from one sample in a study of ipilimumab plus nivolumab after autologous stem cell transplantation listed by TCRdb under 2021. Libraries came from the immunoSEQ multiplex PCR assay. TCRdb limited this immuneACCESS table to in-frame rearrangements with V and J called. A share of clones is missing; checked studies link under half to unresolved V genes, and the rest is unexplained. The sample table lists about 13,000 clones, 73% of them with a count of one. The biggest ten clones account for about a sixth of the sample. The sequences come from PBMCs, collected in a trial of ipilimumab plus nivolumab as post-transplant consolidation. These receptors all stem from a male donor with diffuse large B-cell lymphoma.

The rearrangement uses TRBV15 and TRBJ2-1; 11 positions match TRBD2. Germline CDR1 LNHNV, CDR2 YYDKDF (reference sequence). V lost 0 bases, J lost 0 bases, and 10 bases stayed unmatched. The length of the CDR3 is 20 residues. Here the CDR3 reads CATSRDHLAGGRISYNEQFF. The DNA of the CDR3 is TGTGCCACCAGCAGAGATCATCTAGCGGGAGGCCGTATCTCCTACAATGAGCAGTTCTTC.

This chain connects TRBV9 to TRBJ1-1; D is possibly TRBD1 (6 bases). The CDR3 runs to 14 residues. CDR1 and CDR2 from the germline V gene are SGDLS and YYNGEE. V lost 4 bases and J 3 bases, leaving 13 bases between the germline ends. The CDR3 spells CASSTRGLDTEAFF. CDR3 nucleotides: TGTGCCAGCAGCACCCGGGGGCTAGACACTGAAGCTTTCTTT.

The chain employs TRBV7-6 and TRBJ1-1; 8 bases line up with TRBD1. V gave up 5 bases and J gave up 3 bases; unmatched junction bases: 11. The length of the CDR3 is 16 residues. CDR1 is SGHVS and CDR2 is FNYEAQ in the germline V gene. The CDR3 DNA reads TGTGCCAGCAGCCCCTGGGCAGGGGGCTTGGACACTGAAGCTTTCTTT. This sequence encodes CASSPWAGGLDTEAFF.

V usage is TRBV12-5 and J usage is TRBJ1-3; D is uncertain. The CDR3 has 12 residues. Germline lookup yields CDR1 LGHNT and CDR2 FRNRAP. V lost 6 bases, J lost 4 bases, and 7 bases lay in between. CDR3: CASGPQGNTIYF. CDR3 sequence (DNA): TGTGCTAGTGGGCCCCAGGGAAACACCATATATTTT.

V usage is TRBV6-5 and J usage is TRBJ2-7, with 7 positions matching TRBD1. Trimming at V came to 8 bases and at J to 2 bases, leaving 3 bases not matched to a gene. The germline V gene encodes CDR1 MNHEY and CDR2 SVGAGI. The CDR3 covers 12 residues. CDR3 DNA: TGTGCCAGCGGGGACAGAACCTACGAGCAGTACTTC. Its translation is CASGDRTYEQYF.

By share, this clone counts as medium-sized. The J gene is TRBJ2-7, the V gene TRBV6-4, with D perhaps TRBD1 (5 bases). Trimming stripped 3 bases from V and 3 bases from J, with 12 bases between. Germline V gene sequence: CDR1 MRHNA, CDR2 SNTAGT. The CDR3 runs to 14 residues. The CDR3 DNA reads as TGTGCCAGCAGTGATCTAGGGGCCCACTACGAGCAGTACTTC. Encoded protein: CASSDLGAHYEQYF.

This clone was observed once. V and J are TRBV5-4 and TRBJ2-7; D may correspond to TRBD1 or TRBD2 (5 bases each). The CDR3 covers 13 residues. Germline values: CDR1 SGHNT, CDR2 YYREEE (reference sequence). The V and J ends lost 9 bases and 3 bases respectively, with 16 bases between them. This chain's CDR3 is CATATRGDYEQYF. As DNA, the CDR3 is TGTGCCACCGCTACTCGAGGGGACTACGAGCAGTACTTC.

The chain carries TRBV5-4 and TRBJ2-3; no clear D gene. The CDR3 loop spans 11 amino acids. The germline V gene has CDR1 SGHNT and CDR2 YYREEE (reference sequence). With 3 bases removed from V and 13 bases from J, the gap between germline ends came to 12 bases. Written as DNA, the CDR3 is TGTGCCAGCAGCTCCTCCCGGGTTGAGTATTTT. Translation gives CASSSSRVEYF.

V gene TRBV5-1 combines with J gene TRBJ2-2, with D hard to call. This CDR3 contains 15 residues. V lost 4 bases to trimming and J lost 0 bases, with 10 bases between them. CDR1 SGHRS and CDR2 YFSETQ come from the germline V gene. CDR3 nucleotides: TGCGCCAGCAGCCCAGTGGAGACGAACACCGGGGAGCTGTTTTTT. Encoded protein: CASSPVETNTGELFF.

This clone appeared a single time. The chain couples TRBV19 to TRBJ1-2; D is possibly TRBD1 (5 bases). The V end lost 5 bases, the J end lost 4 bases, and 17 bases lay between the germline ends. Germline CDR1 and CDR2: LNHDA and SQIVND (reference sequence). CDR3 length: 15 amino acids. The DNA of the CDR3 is TGTGCCAGTAGTTTGGGGACCTATGCGAGCTATGGCTACACCTTC. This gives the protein CASSLGTYASYGYTF.

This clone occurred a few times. The CDR3 DNA reads TGCGCCAGCAGCAGCGGACAGGGAAGTGAAGCTTTCTTT. Protein sequence: CASSSGQGSEAFF. The chain employs TRBV5-1 and TRBJ1-1; 8 nucleotides align to TRBD1. J gave up 7 bases and V 4 bases, and 6 bases lay outside the gene matches. Germline lookup yields CDR1 SGHRS and CDR2 YFSETQ. This CDR3 has 13 amino acids.

The CDR3 reads CASSWGGRNIQYF. CDR3 coding DNA: TGTGCCAGCAGCTGGGGGGGTAGAAACATTCAGTACTTC. This chain links TRBV7-2 with TRBJ2-4, with 7 bases that match TRBD2. The CDR3 covers 13 residues. V lost 4 bases to trimming and J lost 6 bases; unmatched junction nucleotides: 3. CDR1 is SGHTA and CDR2 is FQGNSA in the germline V gene.

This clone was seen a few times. The DNA of the CDR3 is TGTGCCTGGAGTGTACTCGGCCCCGCGCCCTACGAGCAGTACTTC. Translating it yields CAWSVLGPAPYEQYF. The rearrangement uses TRBV30 and TRBJ2-7; D remains ambiguous. Germline-derived CDR1 and CDR2 are GTSNPN and SVGIG (reference sequence). This CDR3 has 15 amino acids. Trimming stripped 0 bases from V and 2 bases from J, with 14 bases between.

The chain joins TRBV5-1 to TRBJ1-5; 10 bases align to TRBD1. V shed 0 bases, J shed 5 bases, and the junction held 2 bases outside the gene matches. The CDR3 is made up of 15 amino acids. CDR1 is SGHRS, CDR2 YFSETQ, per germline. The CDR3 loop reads CASSLETGGDQPQHF. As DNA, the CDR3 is TGCGCCAGCAGCTTGGAGACAGGGGGCGATCAGCCCCAGCATTTT.

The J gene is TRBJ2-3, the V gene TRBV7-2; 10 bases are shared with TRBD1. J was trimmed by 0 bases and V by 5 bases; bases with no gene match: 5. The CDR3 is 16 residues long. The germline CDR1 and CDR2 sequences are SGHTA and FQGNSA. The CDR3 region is CASSPWTGGSTDTQYF. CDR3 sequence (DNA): TGTGCCAGCAGCCCATGGACAGGGGGGAGCACAGATACGCAGTATTTT.

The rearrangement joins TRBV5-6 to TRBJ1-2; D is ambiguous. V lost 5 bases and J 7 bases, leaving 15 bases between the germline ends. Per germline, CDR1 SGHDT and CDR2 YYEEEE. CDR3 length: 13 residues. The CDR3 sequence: CASRTGFRFGYTF. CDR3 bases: TGTGCCAGCAGGACTGGATTTCGCTTTGGCTACACCTTC.

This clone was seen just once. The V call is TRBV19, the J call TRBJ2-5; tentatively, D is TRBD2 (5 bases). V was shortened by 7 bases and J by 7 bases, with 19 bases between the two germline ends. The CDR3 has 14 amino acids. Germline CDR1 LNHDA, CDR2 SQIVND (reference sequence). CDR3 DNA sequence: TGTGCCAGTACCCCTCGGGGTCCCTCGGGGACCCAGTACTTC. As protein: CASTPRGPSGTQYF.